This T cell receptor (beta chain) is drawn from a study of T cell changes during pregnancy in multiple sclerosis. Libraries were prepared by immunoSEQ multiplex PCR; TCRdb keeps only in-frame clonotypes and omits some of them. The sample lists some 80,000 clones, about 90% occurring once. V was clipped by 4 bases and J by 1 base; unmatched bases: 6. The CDR3 is made up of 15 amino acids. Germline loops: CDR1 SGHNT, CDR2 YYREEE (reference sequence). This TCR derives from a female donor in good health, enrolled as a control in a pregnancy study. Sequences were derived from peripheral blood, sampled in the first trimester of pregnancy. The chain links TRBV5-4 to TRBJ2-5, with 8 bases identical to TRBD2. The CDR3 is CASSQDRGGQETQYF. The CDR3 DNA follows: TGTGCCAGCAGCCAAGATCGGGGGGGCCAAGAGACCCAGTACTTC.